A single sample is the source of the 7 T cell receptor beta chains below, sequenced in a study of shared clonotypes between healthy human individuals. Using immunoSEQ multiplex PCR, the repertoire was profiled, and TCRdb retains in-frame clones only, with some absent. The sample has about 2.3 million clones, 85% to 95% seen once. Source material: naive CD4+ T cells from PBMCs. Subset specified: CD45RA+ positively selected. Receptors originate from a man younger than 35 in good health. Some clones in this sample may be carry-over from other donors' samples.

This rearrangement joins TRBV11-3 to TRBJ2-6, with TRBD1 matching 8 bases. Germline V lookup: CDR1 SGHNT, CDR2 YENEEA. Trimming removed 3 bases from V and 4 bases from J; junction bases left unmatched: 5. This CDR3 has 16 residues. The CDR3 protein is CASSLQGAQGANVLTF. The CDR3 DNA is TGTGCCAGCAGCTTGCAGGGGGCGCAAGGGGCCAACGTCCTGACTTTC.

The chain employs TRBV4-1 and TRBJ2-7, with no clear D. Germline V gene lookup returns CDR1 MGHRA and CDR2 YSYEKL. There are 16 residues in the CDR3. V was trimmed by 3 bases and J by 0 bases, leaving 15 bases between them. CDR3 DNA sequence: TGCGCCAGCAGCCAGCTCCCTCCTGAGCGCTCCTACGAGCAGTACTTC. This codes for CASSQLPPERSYEQYF.

V usage is TRBV7-3 and J usage is TRBJ2-7; possible D gene TRBD1, 6 bases. Trimming pared 1 base from V and 2 bases from J, leaving 12 bases between. CDR3 length: 15 residues. Looked up from germline, CDR1 is SGHTA and CDR2 is FQGTGA. CDR3 residues: CASSLSAGAAYEQYF. CDR3 nucleotide sequence: TGTGCCAGCAGCTTAAGCGCAGGGGCGGCCTACGAGCAGTACTTC.

This chain uses TRBV18 with TRBJ2-3; 8 bases fit TRBD2. The germline V gene has CDR1 KGHSH and CDR2 LQKENI. V trimming: 3 bases; J trimming: 3 bases; junction bases outside the gene matches: 8. The length of the CDR3 is 16 residues. The CDR3 coding sequence is TGTGCCAGCTCACCCACCCGGGCTAGCGGGACAGATACGCAGTATTTT. Its protein is CASSPTRASGTDTQYF.

V gene TRBV18 combines with J gene TRBJ2-7, with D possibly being TRBD1 (5 bases). Germline values: CDR1 KGHSH, CDR2 LQKENI. The V end lost 3 bases, the J end lost 6 bases, and 15 bases lay between the germline ends. This CDR3 region has 14 residues. The CDR3 region is CASSPSRVAGEQYF. The CDR3 coding sequence is TGTGCCAGCTCACCGTCCAGGGTGGCAGGCGAGCAGTACTTC.

The chain combines TRBV27 with TRBJ1-1, with 7 nucleotides matching TRBD1. The CDR3 loop spans 16 amino acids. Germline lookup yields CDR1 MNHEY and CDR2 SMNVEV (reference sequence). V dropped 6 bases and J dropped 0; count of bases not matched to a gene: 10. In DNA form, the CDR3 reads TGTGCCAGCAGACAAGTACAGGGGCGAATGAACACTGAAGCTTTCTTT. Protein: CASRQVQGRMNTEAFF.

DNA for the CDR3: TGTGCCAGCAGTCCCCCGAGGGGGAGTTTCCTCACAGATACGCAGTATTTT. It is translated as CASSPPRGSFLTDTQYF. The chain combines TRBV28 with TRBJ2-3; TRBD1 might be the D (6 bases). V shed 5 bases and J shed 2 bases, with 20 bases lying between them. Germline V lookup: CDR1 MDHEN, CDR2 SYDVKM. This CDR3 has 17 residues.